This T cell receptor (beta chain) derives from a study of blood T cells in healthy people across ages. The use of a sample-barcoded 5' primer and a J-beta primer mix characterized a second PCR of about 6 to 11 cycles. TCRdb reanalysed the 5' RACE reads using MiXCR and keeps one entry per CDR3 protein. The sample includes 550,000 to 700,000 distinct CDR3 sequences, roughly a quarter of them seen just once. Trimming removed 4 bases from V and 3 bases from J; junction bases left unmatched: 4. CDR1 is MGHDK and CDR2 is SYGVNS in the germline V gene. This CDR3 is built from 15 residues. This clonotype appeared a few times.

The specimen was blood. The chain links TRBV25-1 to TRBJ2-3, with 10 bases that match TRBD1. This TCR was recovered from a woman in her sixties or seventies in good health. CDR3 amino acids: CASSAGQGFTDTQYF. In DNA, the CDR3 is TGTGCCAGCAGTGCGGGACAGGGGTTTACAGATACGCAGTATTTT. Based on the CDR3 plus reference TRBV25-1 and TRBJ2-3, the full variable domain is EADIYQTPRYLVIGTGKKITLECSQTMGHDKMYWYQQDPGMELHLIHYSYGVNSTEKGDLSSESTVSRIRTEHFPLTLESARPSHTSQYLCASSAGQGFTDTQYFGPGTRLTVL.